This is a list of T cell receptor beta chains from one sample in a study of OX40 agonist ivuxolimab in advanced cancers. Data came from immunoSEQ multiplex PCR; TCRdb stores just in-frame clones and leaves some out. The top ten hold approximately 25% of the sample, which has approximately 82,000 clones, almost 85% seen once. The material sequenced was CD4+ or CD8+ T cells sorted from blood, taken in a trial of the OX40 agonist ivuxolimab. Source of these receptors: an adult with an advanced solid tumor such as melanoma, head and neck, liver or kidney cancer. CDR3s include the opening cysteine and the closing phenylalanine or tryptophan. Fields, in order: J gene, V gene, clone size, D gene, CDR3 protein, CDR3 DNA. D genes are given only for firm matches. The listing skips clone size in some rows; elsewhere it reads once, few, many or a size class.

J gene: TRBJ1-2
V gene: TRBV5-1
clone size: .
D gene: TRBD1
CDR3 protein: CASSYDRGGYTF
CDR3 DNA: TGCGCCAGCAGCTACGACAGGGGCGGCTACACCTTC

J gene: TRBJ1-5
V gene: TRBV10-2
clone size: once
D gene: TRBD1
CDR3 protein: CASSEDREKPQHF
CDR3 DNA: TGCGCCAGCAGTGAGGACAGGGAGAAGCCCCAGCATTTT

J gene: TRBJ2-6
V gene: TRBV19
clone size: .
D gene: .
CDR3 protein: CASSLTRGRTGANVLTF
CDR3 DNA: TGTGCCAGTAGTTTAACCCGGGGTCGCACTGGGGCCAACGTCCTGACTTTC

J gene: TRBJ2-2
V gene: TRBV29-1
clone size: once
D gene: .
CDR3 protein: CSGLRDTGELFF
CDR3 DNA: TGCAGCGGCCTTAGGGACACCGGGGAGCTGTTTTTT

J gene: TRBJ1-6
V gene: TRBV11-2
clone size: .
D gene: TRBD1
CDR3 protein: CASTLRQGLITLHF
CDR3 DNA: TGTGCCAGCACCCTACGACAGGGTCTGATCACCCTCCACTTT

J gene: TRBJ2-7
V gene: TRBV5-4
clone size: .
D gene: TRBD2
CDR3 protein: CASSSTSGRDWGQYF
CDR3 DNA: TGTGCCAGCAGCTCGACTAGCGGGAGGGATTGGGGGCAGTACTTC

J gene: TRBJ1-2
V gene: TRBV28
clone size: .
D gene: .
CDR3 protein: CASSSDAGVKGYTF
CDR3 DNA: TGTGCCAGCAGTTCCGATGCAGGGGTGAAAGGCTACACCTTC

J gene: TRBJ1-1
V gene: TRBV10-3
clone size: once
D gene: .
CDR3 protein: CAIRNQNQGNTEAFF
CDR3 DNA: TGTGCCATCAGGAACCAGAATCAGGGGAACACTGAAGCTTTCTTT

J gene: TRBJ1-1
V gene: TRBV18
clone size: .
D gene: .
CDR3 protein: CASSPHRDNYLNTEAFF
CDR3 DNA: TGTGCCAGCTCACCACACAGGGATAATTACCTGAACACTGAAGCTTTCTTT

J gene: TRBJ2-1
V gene: TRBV5-1
clone size: .
D gene: .
CDR3 protein: CASSLGTDNEQFF
CDR3 DNA: TGCGCCAGCAGCTTGGGGACTGACAATGAGCAGTTCTTC

J gene: TRBJ1-2
V gene: TRBV4-3
clone size: .
D gene: TRBD1
CDR3 protein: CASSRAATGNYGYTF
CDR3 DNA: TGCGCCAGCAGCCGGGCGGCGACAGGGAACTATGGCTACACCTTC

J gene: TRBJ1-2
V gene: TRBV4-3
clone size: .
D gene: .
CDR3 protein: CASSQGNGNYGYTF
CDR3 DNA: TGCGCCAGCAGCCAAGGGAACGGAAACTATGGCTACACCTTC

J gene: TRBJ2-5
V gene: TRBV5-6
clone size: .
D gene: .
CDR3 protein: CASSWGSGEQYF
CDR3 DNA: TGTGCCAGCAGCTGGGGCTCCGGGGAGCAGTACTTC

J gene: TRBJ2-6
V gene: TRBV14
clone size: .
D gene: .
CDR3 protein: CASSQESRFGGANVLTF
CDR3 DNA: TGTGCCAGCAGCCAAGAATCCCGGTTCGGAGGGGCCAACGTCCTGACTTTC

J gene: TRBJ2-3
V gene: TRBV29-1
clone size: .
D gene: .
CDR3 protein: CSAAETQISTDTQYF
CDR3 DNA: TGCAGCGCCGCCGAGACTCAGATTAGCACAGATACGCAGTATTTT

J gene: TRBJ1-2
V gene: TRBV4-1
clone size: .
D gene: .
CDR3 protein: CASSQTHRVIGYTF
CDR3 DNA: TGCGCCAGCAGCCAAACGCACCGGGTGATCGGCTACACCTTC

J gene: TRBJ1-4
V gene: TRBV30
clone size: .
D gene: .
CDR3 protein: CAWGEGDSGEKLFF
CDR3 DNA: TGTGCCTGGGGGGAAGGGGACTCAGGGGAAAAACTGTTTTTT

J gene: TRBJ1-3
V gene: TRBV15
clone size: .
D gene: .
CDR3 protein: CATSTDRPSGNTIYF
CDR3 DNA: TGTGCCACCAGTACCGACAGGCCCTCTGGAAACACCATATATTTT

J gene: TRBJ1-4
V gene: TRBV6-5
clone size: few
D gene: TRBD1
CDR3 protein: CASRRGQHEKLFF
CDR3 DNA: TGTGCCAGCAGAAGGGGACAGCATGAAAAACTGTTTTTT

J gene: TRBJ2-7
V gene: TRBV28
clone size: once
D gene: TRBD1
CDR3 protein: CASSSQGQGDYEQYF
CDR3 DNA: TGTGCCAGCAGTTCGCAGGGACAGGGGGACTACGAGCAGTACTTC

J gene: TRBJ2-1
V gene: TRBV7-2
clone size: .
D gene: TRBD2
CDR3 protein: CASSFRGRAQTYNEQFF
CDR3 DNA: TGTGCCAGCAGCTTTCGCGGGAGGGCCCAGACCTACAATGAGCAGTTCTTC

J gene: TRBJ2-5
V gene: TRBV15
clone size: once
D gene: .
CDR3 protein: CATSRYRAGTEETQYF
CDR3 DNA: TGTGCCACCAGCAGATATAGGGCGGGAACGGAGGAGACCCAGTACTTC

J gene: TRBJ2-1
V gene: TRBV2
clone size: .
D gene: .
CDR3 protein: CASSVFGQGGSEQFF
CDR3 DNA: TGTGCCAGCAGTGTTTTCGGACAGGGAGGGAGTGAGCAGTTCTTC

J gene: TRBJ1-5
V gene: TRBV4-1
clone size: .
D gene: TRBD1
CDR3 protein: CASSSTGGASNQPQHF
CDR3 DNA: TGCGCCAGCAGCTCAACAGGGGGGGCTAGCAATCAGCCCCAGCATTTT

J gene: TRBJ1-2
V gene: TRBV7-9
clone size: .
D gene: .
CDR3 protein: CASSRAVQRDYGYTF
CDR3 DNA: TGTGCCAGCAGCCGAGCGGTACAGAGGGACTATGGCTACACCTTC

J gene: TRBJ1-4
V gene: TRBV5-1
clone size: .
D gene: .
CDR3 protein: CASSLRPTNEKLFF
CDR3 DNA: TGCGCCAGCAGCTTAAGGCCAACTAATGAAAAACTGTTTTTT

J gene: TRBJ1-2
V gene: TRBV2
clone size: .
D gene: TRBD1
CDR3 protein: CASRDRTGDLYGYTF
CDR3 DNA: TGTGCCAGCAGGGATAGGACAGGGGATCTCTATGGCTACACCTTC

J gene: TRBJ2-3
V gene: TRBV27
clone size: .
D gene: .
CDR3 protein: CASNLSGGGADTQYF
CDR3 DNA: TGTGCCAGCAATCTTAGTGGAGGAGGAGCAGATACGCAGTATTTT